The 30 T cell receptor beta chains presented below share a single source sample, sequenced in a study of vaccination and CD4 T cells after COVID-19. Cultured CD4+ T cell DNA underwent sequencing with the Oncomine TCR Beta short-read assay. TCRdb re-called the PCR reads through MiXCR, storing one row per CDR3 protein. This table has around 13,000 distinct CDR3 sequences, 50% to 55% appearing once. The sample's treatment: roughly 10-day PBMC culture with coronavirus spike peptide pools or control peptides (ViraFEST assay). Their antigens are not known. The specimen sequenced was CD4+ T cells from blood, cultured in vitro. Every receptor here comes from a human donor who had recovered from COVID-19.

The V call is TRBV20-1, the J call TRBJ2-4; D ambiguous. The CDR3 loop spans 16 amino acids. CDR1 and CDR2 (germline): DFQATT, SNEGSKA (reference sequence). The V end lost 8 bases, the J end lost 6 bases, and 26 bases lay between the germline ends. CDR3 coding DNA: TGCAGTACCTCCCTGTCGGGCCTCACCCGTCGAAACATTCAGTACTTC. The encoded protein is CSTSLSGLTRRNIQYF.

The CDR3 is CASRRSPTGLGYTF. The DNA for the CDR3 is TGTGCCAGCAGACGATCGCCTACAGGGTTAGGCTACACCTTC. The rearrangement joins TRBV28 to TRBJ1-2; possibly TRBD1 for D (6 bases). There are 14 residues in the CDR3. Germline CDR1 is MDHEN and CDR2 is SYDVKM. The V end was cut by 6 bases, the J end by 8 bases, with 19 bases between.

The chain is built from TRBV24-1 and TRBJ2-3; 11 bases match TRBD2. CDR1 is KGHDR and CDR2 is SFDVKD in the germline V gene. This CDR3 is 15 amino acids long. The J segment lost 2 bases and the V segment lost 4 bases, leaving 1 base of the junction unmatched. In DNA, the CDR3 is TGTGCCACCAGTGAGGGACTAGCGGACACAGATACGCAGTATTTT. Protein product: CATSEGLADTDTQYF.

This clonotype was seen just once. The genes are TRBV28 and TRBJ1-5; D not certain. V was pared by 4 bases and J by 3 bases, with 10 bases between. Germline V gives CDR1 MDHEN, CDR2 SYDVKM. The CDR3 is made up of 14 amino acids. The CDR3 coding sequence is TGTGCCAGCAGTTATGGCGGATCCAATCAGCCCCAGCATTTT. As protein: CASSYGGSNQPQHF.

This clonotype was seen a few times. The CDR3 is CSARTPGGMYEQYF. The CDR3 DNA is TGCAGTGCTAGGACCCCAGGCGGGATGTACGAGCAGTACTTC. The rearrangement joins TRBV20-1 to TRBJ2-7; tentatively, D is TRBD2 (6 bases). The V end lost 3 bases, the J end lost 4 bases, and 16 bases lay between the germline ends. From germline, CDR1 is DFQATT and CDR2 SNEGSKA (reference sequence). The CDR3 is made up of 14 amino acids.

This clonotype was recorded a few times. This chain connects TRBV7-2 to TRBJ2-1, with 15 bases aligning to TRBD2. In germline, CDR1 is SGHTA, CDR2 FQGNSA. V lost 5 bases and J lost 2; bases outside the gene matches: 7. CDR3 size: 18 residues. The CDR3 nucleotides are TGTGCCAGCAGCCGAGGACTAGCGGGAGGGCCGCCCTACAATGAGCAGTTCTTC. As protein: CASSRGLAGGPPYNEQFF.

The chain carries TRBV6-4 and TRBJ2-3; 8 bases map to TRBD2. Germline-derived CDR1 and CDR2 are MRHNA and SNTAGT. The CDR3 contains 16 residues. Germline trimming cut 0 bases from V and 0 bases from J; bases unmatched to any gene: 2. The CDR3 DNA follows: TGTGCCAGCAGTGACTCGGCTAGCGGGAGCACAGATACGCAGTATTTT. Translating it yields CASSDSASGSTDTQYF.

This clonotype came up a few times. This chain connects TRBV2 to TRBJ2-7; 8 bases map to TRBD2. CDR3 length: 14 amino acids. V lost 7 bases, J lost 1 base, and 6 bases stayed unmatched. Germline V gives CDR1 SNHLY, CDR2 FYNNEI. Here the CDR3 reads CASNSGSGSYEQYF. In nucleotides, the CDR3 is TGTGCCAGCAACAGCGGGAGTGGTTCCTACGAGCAGTACTTC. Full variable domain (missing parts from reference TRBV2 and TRBJ2-7): EPEVTQTPSHQVTQMGQEVILRCVPISNHLYFYWYRQILGQKVEFLVSFYNNEISEKSEIFDDQFSVERPDGSNFTLKIRSTKLEDSAMYFCASNSGSGSYEQYFGPGTRLTVT.

The chain has TRBV11-2 and TRBJ1-2; D gene unclear. The CDR3 runs 13 residues. Germline CDR1 reads SGHAT; CDR2 reads FQNNGV. V lost 0 bases to trimming and J lost 2 bases, with 4 bases between them. DNA for the CDR3: TGTGCCAGCAGCTTAGATAGGAACTATGGCTACACCTTC. It codes for CASSLDRNYGYTF. Supplemented by reference TRBV11-2 and TRBJ1-2, the full variable domain reads EAGVAQSPRYKIIEKRQSVAFWCNPISGHATLYWYQQILGQGPKLLIQFQNNGVVDDSQLPKDRFSAERLKGVDSTLKIQPAKLEDSAVYLCASSLDRNYGYTFGSGTRLTVV.

This chain connects TRBV15 to TRBJ2-5, with D hard to call. V lost 5 bases to trimming and J lost 1 base, with 5 bases between them. CDR1 is LNHNV, CDR2 YYDKDF, per germline (reference sequence). This CDR3 spans 12 amino acids. The CDR3 loop is CATSRVQETQYF. The DNA of the CDR3 is TGTGCCACCAGCCGAGTCCAAGAGACCCAGTACTTC.

V gene TRBV2 combines with J gene TRBJ2-1; weak D call: TRBD1 (6 bases). V was pared by 5 bases and J by 5 bases, with 10 bases between. The CDR3 is 13 amino acids. Germline CDR1 reads SNHLY; CDR2 reads FYNNEI. In DNA, the CDR3 is TGTGCCAGCAGTCAGGACAGCAACAATGAGCAGTTCTTC. Its translation is CASSQDSNNEQFF.

The chain links TRBV28 to TRBJ2-7; D is possibly TRBD1 or TRBD2 (8 bases each). The V gene's germline CDR1 is MDHEN and CDR2 SYDVKM. CDR3 size: 18 residues. Trimming removed 5 bases at V and 2 bases at J, with 25 bases between. This CDR3 reads CASSLPGGWGLGPYEQYF. The CDR3 DNA sequence: TGTGCCAGCAGTCTGCCAGGGGGCTGGGGACTAGGGCCCTACGAGCAGTACTTC.

The chain is built from TRBV6-2 or TRBV6-3 and TRBJ2-3, with TRBD2 as a possible D gene (5 bases). There are 14 residues in the CDR3. The germline CDR1 and CDR2 sequences are MNHEY and SVGEGT. V dropped 0 bases and J dropped 5 bases, with 9 bases sitting between them. The CDR3 sequence: CASSYSSEGDTQYF. CDR3 nucleotide sequence: TGTGCCAGCAGTTACTCGAGTGAGGGAGATACGCAGTATTTT.

This rearrangement joins TRBV10-1 to TRBJ1-1; D ambiguous. The CDR3 runs 11 residues. CDR1 is WNHNN and CDR2 is SYGVQD in the germline V gene (reference sequence). V was pared by 9 bases and J by 11 bases, with 16 bases between. The CDR3 spells CASRKDRSAFF. Here the CDR3 DNA reads TGCGCCAGTCGTAAAGACCGGTCGGCTTTCTTT.

This sequence joins TRBV12-3 or TRBV12-4 and TRBJ2-7, with a tentative D call TRBD1 (5 bases). The CDR3 runs 12 residues. V shed 3 bases and J shed 4 bases, with 7 bases lying between them. DNA for the CDR3: TGTGCCAGCAGTTTCAACAGGTACGAGCAGTACTTC. This sequence encodes CASSFNRYEQYF.

This clonotype showed up just a few times. V and J are TRBV7-9 and TRBJ2-2; no clear D gene. The germline CDR1 and CDR2 sequences are SEHNR and FQNEAQ (reference sequence). CDR3 length: 13 amino acids. Trimming pared 5 bases from V and 5 bases from J, leaving 9 bases between. The CDR3 nucleotides read TGTGCCAGCAGCCCGGAGTGGACCGGGGAGCTGTTTTTT. Its translation is CASSPEWTGELFF.

The V and J genes are TRBV5-1 and TRBJ2-7, with D possibly TRBD1 on 6 matching bases. V lost 0 bases, J lost 4 bases, and 8 bases lay in between. Germline V gene sequence: CDR1 SGHRS, CDR2 YFSETQ. The CDR3 is 13 residues long. The CDR3 loop is CASSLDRAYEQYF. The CDR3 DNA reads as TGCGCCAGCAGCTTGGACAGGGCTTACGAGCAGTACTTC.

This clonotype occurred a few times. V and J are TRBV30 and TRBJ2-2; the D gene is possibly TRBD1 (5 bases). The CDR3 extends over 14 amino acids. The V and J ends lost 3 bases and 5 bases respectively, with 13 bases between them. Germline CDR1 is GTSNPN and CDR2 is SVGIG (reference sequence). The CDR3 DNA reads as TGTGCCTGGAGCGACAGTCTCGGGACCGGGGAGCTGTTTTTT. Translating gives CAWSDSLGTGELFF. The full variable domain, with the rest looked up from reference TRBV30 and TRBJ2-2, is SQTIHQWPATLVQPVGSPLSLECTVEGTSNPNLYWYRQAAGRGLQLLFYSVGIGQISSEVPQNLSASRPQDRQFILSSKKLLLSDSGFYLCAWSDSLGTGELFFGEGSRLTVL.

The chain is built from TRBV18 and TRBJ2-7; D not resolved. The germline V gene has CDR1 KGHSH and CDR2 LQKENI. With 6 bases removed from V and 6 bases from J, the gap between germline ends came to 12 bases. The CDR3 runs to 12 residues. CDR3 residues: CASSFDISEQYF. CDR3 nucleotides: TGTGCCAGCTCCTTCGACATTTCCGAGCAGTACTTC.

This clonotype was recorded once. V gene TRBV4-1 combines with J gene TRBJ2-7; 7 bases map to TRBD1. V lost 3 bases, J lost 5 bases, and 4 bases stayed unmatched. The CDR3 covers 13 residues. Germline V CDR1 and CDR2: MGHRA, YSYEKL. The CDR3 region has the DNA TGCGCCAGCAGCCAGCGACAGGGCGACGAGCAGTACTTC. Protein sequence: CASSQRQGDEQYF.

The chain carries TRBV7-9 and TRBJ2-1; 8 nucleotides agree with TRBD2. The CDR3 covers 14 residues. Germline V gene lookup returns CDR1 SEHNR and CDR2 FQNEAQ (reference sequence). Trimming at V came to 4 bases and at J to 13 bases, leaving 12 bases not matched to a gene. Here the CDR3 DNA reads TGTGCCAGCAGCTCTACGGGGCTACTAGCGGTTCAGTTCTTC. This gives the protein CASSSTGLLAVQFF. The variable domain in full, with the rest retrieved from reference TRBV7-9 and TRBJ2-1, is DTGVSQNPRHKITKRGQNVTFRCDPISEHNRLYWYRQTLGQGPEFLTYFQNEAQLEKSRLLSDRFSAERPKGSFSTLEIQRTEQGDSAMYLCASSSTGLLAVQFFGPGTRLTVL.

This clonotype occurred a few times. V gene TRBV6-2 or TRBV6-3 combines with J gene TRBJ2-1; no definite D call. Germline lookup yields CDR1 MNHEY and CDR2 SVGEGT. The CDR3 spans 11 residues. V lost 6 bases and J 5 bases, leaving 5 bases between the germline ends. In nucleotides, the CDR3 is TGTGCCAGCAGCATCCACAATGAGCAGTTCTTC. It translates to CASSIHNEQFF.

This clonotype was counted a few times. The V and J genes are TRBV28 and TRBJ1-2; TRBD1 might be the D (5 bases). There are 14 residues in the CDR3. From germline, CDR1 is MDHEN and CDR2 SYDVKM. With 8 bases removed from V and 3 bases from J, the gap between germline ends came to 16 bases. The CDR3 nucleotides read TGTGCCAGCTCCTCGGGGGTTCATGACTATGGCTACACCTTC. This codes for CASSSGVHDYGYTF.

The J gene is TRBJ2-5, the V gene TRBV5-1, with a tentative D call TRBD2 (6 bases). V lost 4 bases and J lost 3, with 10 bases in between. The CDR3 covers 13 residues. Germline CDR1 and CDR2: SGHRS and YFSETQ. The CDR3 loop is CASSPGTEETQYF. The CDR3 DNA follows: TGCGCCAGCAGCCCCGGGACTGAAGAGACCCAGTACTTC.

This clonotype has a handful of counts. This sequence joins TRBV20-1 and TRBJ2-2, with 11 bases fitting TRBD2. This CDR3 region has 15 residues. V was clipped by 3 bases and J by 8 bases; unmatched bases: 8. The germline gives CDR1 DFQATT, CDR2 SNEGSKA (reference sequence). For the CDR3, the DNA is TGCAGTGCTAGTAGCGGGAGGGCCGTTCCTGGGGAGCTGTTTTTT. Protein product: CSASSGRAVPGELFF.

The rearrangement uses TRBV20-1 and TRBJ1-5; D is perhaps TRBD1 (5 bases). The CDR3 sequence is 13 residues long. Looked up from germline, CDR1 is DFQATT and CDR2 is SNEGSKA (reference sequence). The V end lost 3 bases, the J end lost 7 bases, and 13 bases lay between the germline ends. CDR3 sequence (DNA): TGCAGTGCTAGGGGCAGGGAAAGCCAGCCCCAGCATTTT. As protein: CSARGRESQPQHF.

V is TRBV27 and J is TRBJ2-7, with a weak D call TRBD1 (6 bases). CDR3 size: 12 residues. Trimming pared 5 bases from V and 3 bases from J, leaving 8 bases between. The V gene's germline CDR1 is MNHEY and CDR2 SMNVEV (reference sequence). CDR3 nucleotide sequence: TGTGCCAGCAGTCAACAGGGCTACGAGCAGTACTTC. Translating it yields CASSQQGYEQYF.

This chain joins TRBV14 and TRBJ2-5, with D possibly matching TRBD2 (5 bases). V was cut by 4 bases and J by 5 bases, with 20 bases left in between. CDR3 length: 16 residues. Germline CDR1 and CDR2: SGHDN and FVKESK. CDR3 amino acids: CASSPIHFGPGETQYF. CDR3 sequence (DNA): TGTGCCAGCAGCCCGATACACTTCGGACCGGGGGAGACCCAGTACTTC.

The chain links TRBV28 to TRBJ1-1; TRBD1 aligns across 9 bases. This CDR3 spans 16 amino acids. The V gene's germline CDR1 is MDHEN and CDR2 SYDVKM. Trimming at V came to 9 bases and at J to 0 bases, leaving 11 bases not matched to a gene. The CDR3 nucleotides read TGTGCCAGTGGATCCCAGACAGGGGGAATGAACACTGAAGCTTTCTTT. Encoded protein: CASGSQTGGMNTEAFF.

This chain links TRBV12-3 or TRBV12-4 with TRBJ1-2, with D unclear. The V end lost 6 bases, the J end lost 5 bases, and 4 bases lay between the germline ends. This CDR3 region has 10 residues. The CDR3 loop is CASSYYGYTF. As DNA, the CDR3 is TGTGCCAGCAGCTATTATGGCTACACCTTC.